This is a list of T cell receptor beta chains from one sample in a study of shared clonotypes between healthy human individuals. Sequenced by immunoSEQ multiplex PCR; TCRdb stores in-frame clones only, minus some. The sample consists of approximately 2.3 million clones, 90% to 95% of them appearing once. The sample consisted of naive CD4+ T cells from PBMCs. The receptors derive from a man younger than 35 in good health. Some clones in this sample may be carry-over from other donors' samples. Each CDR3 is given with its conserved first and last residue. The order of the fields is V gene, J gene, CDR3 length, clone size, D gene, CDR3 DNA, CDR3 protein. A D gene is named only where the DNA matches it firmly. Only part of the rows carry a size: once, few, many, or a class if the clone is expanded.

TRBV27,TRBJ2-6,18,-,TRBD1,TGTGCCAGCAGTTTATGGGGGACAGGGTCCTCTGGGGCCAACGTCCTGACTTTC,CASSLWGTGSSGANVLTF
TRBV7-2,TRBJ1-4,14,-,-,TGTGCCAGCAGCTTAGGTCAGCCTAATGAAAAACTGTTTTTT,CASSLGQPNEKLFF
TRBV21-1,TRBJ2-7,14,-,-,TGTGCCAGCACCTGCCGGGACAGGAAGGTCGAGCAGTACTTC,CASTCRDRKVEQYF
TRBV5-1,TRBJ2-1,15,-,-,TGCGCCAGCAGCACCGGAGGGCCCTCCTACAATGAGCAGTTCTTC,CASSTGGPSYNEQFF
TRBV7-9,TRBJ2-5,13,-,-,TGTGCCAGCAGAATTGGGGAGAGAGAGACCCAGTACTTC,CASRIGERETQYF
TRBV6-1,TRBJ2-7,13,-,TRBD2,TGTGCCACCGGACTAGCGGGATTGGACGAGCAGTACTTC,CATGLAGLDEQYF
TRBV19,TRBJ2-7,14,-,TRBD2,TGTGCCAGTAGTACGGCTAGCGGAGGGTACGAGCAGTACTTC,CASSTASGGYEQYF
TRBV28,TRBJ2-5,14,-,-,TGTGCCAGCAGTTCGTCCAGGGTCGGAGAGACCCAGTACTTC,CASSSSRVGETQYF
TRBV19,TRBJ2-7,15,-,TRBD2,TGTGCCAGTAGTATTCAGGCGGGAGCCCACTACGAGCAGTACTTC,CASSIQAGAHYEQYF
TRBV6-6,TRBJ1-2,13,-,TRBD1,TGTGCCAGCAGTATGACAGGGAACTATGGCTACACCTTC,CASSMTGNYGYTF
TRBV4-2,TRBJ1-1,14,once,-,TGTGCCAGCAGCGGGGGCGGGCGGTACGTCGAAGCTTTCTTT,CASSGGGRYVEAFF
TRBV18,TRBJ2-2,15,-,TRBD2,TGTGCCAGCTCACAGGTGCGGGAGCTGTCCGGGGAGCTGTTTTTT,CASSQVRELSGELFF
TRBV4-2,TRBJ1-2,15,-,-,TGTGCCAGCAGCCCCGAGATCGAGGGTATAGTAGGCTACACCTTC,CASSPEIEGIVGYTF
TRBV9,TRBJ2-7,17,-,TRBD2,TGTGCCAGCAGCGTAGGGGCAGGGACTAGCGGGAGGTACGAGCAGTACTTC,CASSVGAGTSGRYEQYF
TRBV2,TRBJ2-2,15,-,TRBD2,TGTGCCAGCAGTGCTGAGACGGGGGGGATCGGGGAGCTGTTTTTT,CASSAETGGIGELFF
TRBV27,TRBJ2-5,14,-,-,TGTGCCAGCAGTTACGACACTCTCGGCGAGACCCAGTACTTC,CASSYDTLGETQYF
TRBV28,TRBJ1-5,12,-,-,TGTGCCAGCAGTTTAAGCGACCAGCCCCAGCATTTT,CASSLSDQPQHF
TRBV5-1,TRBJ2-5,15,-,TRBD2,TGCGCCAGCAGCTTGGAGTCTGGGCGGGGGGAGACCCAGTACTTC,CASSLESGRGETQYF
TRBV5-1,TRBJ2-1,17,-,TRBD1,TGCGCCAGCAGCCTGCAATCCGGGACAGGGGCCTACAATGAGCAGTTCTTC,CASSLQSGTGAYNEQFF
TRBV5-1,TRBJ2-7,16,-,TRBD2,TGCGCCAGCAGCTCCGGGACTAGCGGGAGTGGTTCCGAGCAGTACTTC,CASSSGTSGSGSEQYF
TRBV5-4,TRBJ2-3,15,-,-,TGTGCCAGCAGCTTGAGTTCGTTAGCGGCAGATACGCAGTATTTT,CASSLSSLAADTQYF
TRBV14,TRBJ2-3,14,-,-,TGTGCCAGCAGGCCCCTTAGCGCCACAGATACGCAGTATTTT,CASRPLSATDTQYF
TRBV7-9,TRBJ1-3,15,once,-,TGTGCCAGCAGCCGTGGACCTTTCTCTGGAAACACCATATATTTT,CASSRGPFSGNTIYF
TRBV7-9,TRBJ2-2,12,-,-,TGTGCCAGCAGCATCCTTACCGGGGAGCTGTTTTTT,CASSILTGELFF
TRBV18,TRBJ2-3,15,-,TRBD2,TGTGCCAGCTCACCACGAGCGGGAGCGACAGATACGCAGTATTTT,CASSPRAGATDTQYF
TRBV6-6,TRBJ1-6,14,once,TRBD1,TGTGCCAGCAGTTACACAACGCCGGGACAGCCCCTCCACTTT,CASSYTTPGQPLHF
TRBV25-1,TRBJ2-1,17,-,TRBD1,TGTGCCAGCAGTGACCCGGGGACAGGAGGTCAATACAATGAGCAGTTCTTC,CASSDPGTGGQYNEQFF
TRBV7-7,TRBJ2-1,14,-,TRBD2,TGTGCCAGCAGCTCGGGGACTAGTGGGGTTGAGCAGTTCTTC,CASSSGTSGVEQFF
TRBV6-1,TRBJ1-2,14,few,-,TGTGCCAGCAGTGAGAACCGGGGGCTAGAAGGCTACACCTTC,CASSENRGLEGYTF
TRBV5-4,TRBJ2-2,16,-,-,TGTGCCAGCAGCTTTGGGCAGACCCGAGCAGGCGGGGAGCTGTTTTTT,CASSFGQTRAGGELFF
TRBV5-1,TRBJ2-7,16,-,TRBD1,TGCGCCAGCAGCCCCACCGGGACAGGGGTATCCTACGAGCAGTACTTC,CASSPTGTGVSYEQYF
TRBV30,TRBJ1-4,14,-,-,TGTGCCTGGTCACGGGGCGCGGCTAATGAAAAACTGTTTTTT,CAWSRGAANEKLFF
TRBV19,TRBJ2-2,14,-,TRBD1,TGTGCCAGTAGTATAACAGGGGGCACCGGGGAGCTGTTTTTT,CASSITGGTGELFF
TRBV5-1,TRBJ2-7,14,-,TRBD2,TGCGCCAGCAGCTTGATACTAGCGGGCCGAGAGCAGTACTTC,CASSLILAGREQYF
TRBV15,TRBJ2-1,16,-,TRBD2,TGTGCCACCAGCAGGCCCGGGGTAGCGGGAGCACATGAGCAGTTCTTC,CATSRPGVAGAHEQFF
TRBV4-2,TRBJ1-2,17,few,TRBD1,TGTGCCAGCAGCCAACCACAAGCCGACAGGGGCGCCTATGGCTACACCTTC,CASSQPQADRGAYGYTF
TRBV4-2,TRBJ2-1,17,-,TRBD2,TGTGCCAGCAGCCCATGGACTAGCGGGAGGCCCTACAATGAGCAGTTCTTC,CASSPWTSGRPYNEQFF
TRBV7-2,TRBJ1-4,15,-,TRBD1,TGTGCCAGCAGCCCCGGACAGGGTCGGAATGAAAAACTGTTTTTT,CASSPGQGRNEKLFF
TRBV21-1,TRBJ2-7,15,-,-,TGTGCCAGCAGCAAAGGATGGGGCAGACCCTACGAGCAGTACTTC,CASSKGWGRPYEQYF
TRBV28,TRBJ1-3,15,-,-,TGTGCCAGCAGTTCCCTAGACCCTTTAGGGGACACCATATATTTT,CASSSLDPLGDTIYF
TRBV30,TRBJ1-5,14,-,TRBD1,TGTGCCTGGAGTGTACAGGGGGGCCACCAGCCCCAGCATTTT,CAWSVQGGHQPQHF
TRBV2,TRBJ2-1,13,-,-,TGTGCCAGCAGTGAGGGACTTGGTGGCAAGCAGTTCTTC,CASSEGLGGKQFF
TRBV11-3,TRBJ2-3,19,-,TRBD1,TGTGCCAGCAGCTTAGGCATCCTCTACGGACAGGGCCTCGCAGATACGCAGTATTTT,CASSLGILYGQGLADTQYF
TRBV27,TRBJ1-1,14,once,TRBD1,TGTGCCAGCAGTTTTGGAGACAGGGAGGCTGAAGCTTTCTTT,CASSFGDREAEAFF
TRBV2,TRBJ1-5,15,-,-,TGTGCCAGCAGCCGGGAAGGTCCGAGCAATCAGCCCCAGCATTTT,CASSREGPSNQPQHF
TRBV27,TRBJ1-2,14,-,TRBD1,TGTGCCAGCAGTTTATATCGGGGACAGGGAGGCTACACCTTC,CASSLYRGQGGYTF
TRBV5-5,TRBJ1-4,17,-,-,TGTGCCAGCAGCTTGATCCTTATCCCCCGGGGGGACGAAAAACTGTTTTTT,CASSLILIPRGDEKLFF
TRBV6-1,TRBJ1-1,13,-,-,TGTGCCAGCCGCCGAGCGGGGGTGTGGGAAGCTTTCTTT,CASRRAGVWEAFF
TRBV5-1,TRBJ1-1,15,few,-,TGCGCCAGCAGCTCTCTTGACAGCGCGAACACTGAAGCTTTCTTT,CASSSLDSANTEAFF
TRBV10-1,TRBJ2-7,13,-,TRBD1,TGCGCCAGCCCCCGGGACAGGGGTTACGAGCAGTACTTC,CASPRDRGYEQYF
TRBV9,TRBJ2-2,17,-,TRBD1,TGTGCCAGCAGGGAACCGTCAGGACAGGGGAACACCGGGGAGCTGTTTTTT,CASREPSGQGNTGELFF
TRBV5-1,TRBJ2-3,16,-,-,TGCGCCAGCAGCTTGCCGATAGCGCATAGCACAGATACGCAGTATTTT,CASSLPIAHSTDTQYF
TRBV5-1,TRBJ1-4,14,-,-,TGCGCCAGCAGCCAGCTGGACGGTAATGAAAAACTGTTTTTT,CASSQLDGNEKLFF